The 23 T cell receptor beta chains reported below all come from one sample, sequenced in a study of OX40 agonist ivuxolimab in advanced cancers. The method was the immunoSEQ multiplex PCR assay. This immuneACCESS table, as held by TCRdb, lists in-frame sequences with V and J called but not all clones. Of the missing ones, under half trace to an unresolved V gene in checked studies; the others have no known cause. This sample holds fewer than 80,000 clones; around 85% were observed only once. Clones ranked in the top ten supply 0.83% of the sample. Sequences were derived from CD4+ or CD8+ T cells sorted from blood, sampled in a trial of the OX40 agonist ivuxolimab. These receptors were collected from an adult with an advanced solid tumor such as melanoma, head and neck, liver or kidney cancer.

The V call is TRBV7-8, the J call TRBJ1-1; no clear D. Germline V gene data show CDR1 as SGHVS and CDR2 as FQNEAQ. The ends were cut back, 0 bases at V and 7 bases at J, with 9 bases in the middle. The CDR3 extends over 13 amino acids. The CDR3 DNA follows: TGTGCCAGCAGCTTAGCTTGGTCTAGTGAAGCTTTCTTT. As protein: CASSLAWSSEAFF.

The chain uses TRBV6-6 and TRBJ1-6; D is unresolved. The length of the CDR3 is 16 residues. CDR1 is MNHNY, CDR2 SVGAGI, per germline (reference sequence). The V end was cut by 4 bases, the J end by 3 bases, with 13 bases between. CDR3 sequence reads: CASSSRDAIYNSPLHF. CDR3 sequence (DNA): TGTGCCAGCAGTTCGAGAGACGCAATCTATAATTCACCCCTCCACTTT.

The chain combines TRBV2 with TRBJ1-5; D is unresolved. This CDR3 contains 13 residues. CDR1 SNHLY and CDR2 FYNNEI come from the germline V gene. Trimming left V 2 bases short and J 3 bases short, with 5 bases between. The CDR3 loop reads CASSERNNQPQHF. The CDR3 DNA is TGTGCCAGCAGTGAACGGAACAATCAGCCCCAGCATTTT.

The rearrangement links TRBV6-4 to TRBJ2-7, with 8 bases that match TRBD2. The V gene's germline CDR1 is MRHNA and CDR2 SNTAGT. Trimming cost V 1 base and J 5 bases; bases outside gene matches: 7. The CDR3 totals 15 residues. The CDR3 is CASSDLSGRIDEQYF. CDR3 nucleotide sequence: TGTGCCAGCAGTGACTTAAGCGGGAGAATCGACGAGCAGTACTTC.

The chain uses TRBV5-5 and TRBJ1-2, with D perhaps matching TRBD1 (6 bases). From germline, CDR1 is SGHKS and CDR2 YYEKEE (reference sequence). The CDR3 loop spans 16 amino acids. The germline V and J ends were trimmed by 0 bases and 0 bases, with 12 bases remaining between them. In DNA form, the CDR3 reads TGTGCCAGCAGCTTGGGGAGAACAGGGTCTAACTATGGCTACACCTTC. Translated: CASSLGRTGSNYGYTF. The entire variable domain, with the rest obtained from reference TRBV5-5 and TRBJ1-2, is as follows: DAGVTQSPTHLIKTRGQQVTLRCSPISGHKSVSWYQQVLGQGPQFIFQYYEKEERGRGNFPDRFSARQFPNYSSELNVNALLLGDSALYLCASSLGRTGSNYGYTFGSGTRLTVV.

The chain combines TRBV21-1 with TRBJ2-1. TRBV21-1 is classified as a pseudogene. The CDR3 has 15 amino acids. The CDR3 nucleotides read TGTGCCAGCACGGTGGGTCTGATCTCCTACAATGAGCAGTTCTTC. It encodes CASTVGLISYNEQFF.

CDR3 protein: CASTTGSSGNTIYF. The CDR3 DNA reads TGTGCCAGCACCACAGGGAGCTCTGGAAACACCATATATTTT. The chain recombines TRBV28 with TRBJ1-3; tentatively, D is TRBD1 (6 bases). There are 14 residues in the CDR3. V was cut by 7 bases and J by 0 bases, with 10 bases left in between. The germline V gene encodes CDR1 MDHEN and CDR2 SYDVKM.

The genes are TRBV6-5 and TRBJ2-7; perhaps TRBD2 as D (6 bases). This CDR3 is built from 15 residues. Trimming left V 3 bases short and J 4 bases short, with 16 bases between. Germline V gene data show CDR1 as MNHEY and CDR2 as SVGAGI. DNA for the CDR3: TGTGCCAGCAGTTATGGGGTGTCGGGGGAATACGAGCAGTACTTC. This codes for CASSYGVSGEYEQYF.

The chain couples TRBV5-6 to TRBJ1-2; the D gene is possibly TRBD1 (5 bases). The V end lost 3 bases, the J end lost 8 bases, and 17 bases lay between the germline ends. This CDR3 comprises 14 residues. Per the germline V gene, CDR1 is SGHDT and CDR2 is YYEEEE. The CDR3 loop is CASSSTGGEGGYTF. CDR3 sequence (DNA): TGTGCCAGCAGCTCAACCGGTGGTGAGGGGGGCTACACCTTC.

This chain links TRBV15 with TRBJ2-2; possibly TRBD2 for D (6 bases). Germline values: CDR1 LNHNV, CDR2 YYDKDF (reference sequence). The CDR3 totals 15 residues. Deletions cut 1 base from V and 5 bases from J, with 11 bases between. CDR3 coding DNA: TGTGCCACCAGCAGAGGGGCAGGGAGGACCGGGGAGCTGTTTTTT. It specifies CATSRGAGRTGELFF.

The chain is built from TRBV5-1 and TRBJ1-6, with a weak D call TRBD1 (5 bases). This CDR3 is built from 14 residues. From germline, CDR1 is SGHRS and CDR2 YFSETQ. V lost 3 bases to trimming and J lost 9 bases, with 13 bases between them. The chain's CDR3 is CASSWDGSISPLHF. CDR3 in DNA: TGCGCCAGCAGCTGGGACGGAAGTATTTCACCCCTCCACTTT.

The chain has TRBV11-2 and TRBJ2-1, with 11 bases fitting TRBD2. J lost 0 bases, V lost 2 bases, and 3 bases had no gene match. There are 17 residues in the CDR3. Germline CDR1 reads SGHAT; CDR2 reads FQNNGV. CDR3 in DNA: TGTGCCAGCAGCTTACTCGGGACTAGCGGCTCCTACAATGAGCAGTTCTTC. Amino acids: CASSLLGTSGSYNEQFF.

V is TRBV11-2 and J is TRBJ2-1, with 13 positions matching TRBD2. The CDR3 contains 13 residues. Germline V gives CDR1 SGHAT, CDR2 FQNNGV. The V and J ends lost 5 bases and 12 bases, in that order; junction bases with no gene match: 4. DNA of the CDR3: TGTGCCAGCAGCCTCGGACTAGCGGGAGTGCAGTTCTTC. Its translation: CASSLGLAGVQFF.

This clone occurred a few times. The chain carries TRBV4-1 and TRBJ2-2; no reliable D call. The CDR3 runs 16 residues. Looked up from germline, CDR1 is MGHRA and CDR2 is YSYEKL. The germline V and J ends were trimmed by 5 bases and 0 bases, with 13 bases remaining between them. In DNA, the CDR3 is TGCGCCAGCAGCTCCCGGCCTTCACCGAACACCGGGGAGCTGTTTTTT. It codes for CASSSRPSPNTGELFF.

This clone has a single count. This chain links TRBV6-1 with TRBJ1-1; the D is unclear. The CDR3 contains 12 residues. CDR1 is MNHNS, CDR2 SASEGT, per germline. Trimming cost V 4 bases and J 10 bases, with 13 bases left between them. CDR3 in amino acids: CASSGGFAGAFF. The CDR3 DNA is TGTGCCAGCAGTGGTGGATTTGCGGGAGCTTTCTTT.

The chain recombines TRBV12-5 with TRBJ2-3; D not certain. Germline CDR1 and CDR2: LGHNT and FRNRAP. This CDR3 is built from 15 residues. With 0 bases removed from V and 0 bases from J, the gap between germline ends came to 7 bases. The DNA of the CDR3 is TGTGCTAGTGGTTTGGTACTCGTTAGCACAGATACGCAGTATTTT. Its translation is CASGLVLVSTDTQYF.

This chain connects TRBV6-1 to TRBJ1-2; 11 nucleotides match TRBD1. After removal of 4 bases from V and 7 bases from J, the junction contained 5 bases not matched to a gene. This CDR3 comprises 14 residues. CDR1 MNHNS and CDR2 SASEGT come from the germline V gene. The CDR3: CASSVGQGAGGYTF. The CDR3 DNA reads TGTGCCAGCAGTGTCGGACAGGGGGCTGGTGGCTACACCTTC.

In its sample, this clone was seen once. The genes are TRBV30 and TRBJ2-5; TRBD2 might be the D (5 bases). V was cut by 6 bases and J by 5 bases, with 13 bases left in between. The germline gives CDR1 GTSNPN, CDR2 SVGIG (reference sequence). The CDR3 sequence is 12 residues long. The CDR3 reads CACGMLGETQYF. In DNA form, the CDR3 reads TGTGCCTGCGGGATGTTAGGTGAGACCCAGTACTTC. The whole variable domain, remainder taken from reference TRBV30 and TRBJ2-5, is SQTIHQWPATLVQPVGSPLSLECTVEGTSNPNLYWYRQAAGRGLQLLFYSVGIGQISSEVPQNLSASRPQDRQFILSSKKLLLSDSGFYLCACGMLGETQYFGPGTRLLVL.

The genes are TRBV10-3 and TRBJ1-3, with 8 bases aligning to TRBD1. CDR1 is ENHRY and CDR2 is SYGVKD in the germline V gene. This CDR3 contains 15 residues. The V segment lost 4 bases and the J segment 2 bases; nucleotides outside the gene matches: 4. The CDR3 loop is CAISATGQAGNTIYF. The CDR3 nucleotides read TGTGCCATCAGTGCTACGGGACAGGCTGGAAACACCATATATTTT.

This chain links TRBV5-6 with TRBJ1-1; 9 nucleotides align to TRBD1. The CDR3 loop spans 15 amino acids. The trim removed 2 bases at V and 4 bases at J, leaving 6 bases unmatched. Germline-derived CDR1 and CDR2 are SGHDT and YYEEEE. DNA for the CDR3: TGTGCCAGCAGCTTCCGGGACAGGGCGACCACTGAAGCTTTCTTT. Residues: CASSFRDRATTEAFF.

V gene TRBV4-2 combines with J gene TRBJ2-7; no reliable D call. The germline V gene encodes CDR1 LGHNA and CDR2 YNFKEQ. The CDR3 runs 13 residues. Trimming took off 0 bases at V and 5 bases at J, with 8 bases between the two ends. CDR3 loop: CASSQDRAHEQYF. The CDR3 nucleotides are TGTGCCAGCAGCCAAGATAGGGCCCACGAGCAGTACTTC.

The chain links TRBV11-2 to TRBJ2-5; 7 bases match TRBD1. The V gene's germline CDR1 is SGHAT and CDR2 FQNNGV. This CDR3 is built from 13 residues. V lost 4 bases and J lost 5; bases outside the gene matches: 4. CDR3 amino acids: CASSSGQAETQYF. CDR3 coding DNA: TGTGCCAGCAGCTCCGGACAGGCCGAGACCCAGTACTTC.

DNA for the CDR3: TGCGCCAGCAGCTTGTCTAGCGGGGGGTTGGATACGCAGTATTTT. Protein sequence: CASSLSSGGLDTQYF. This chain uses TRBV5-1 with TRBJ2-3; 11 bases match TRBD2. CDR3 size: 15 residues. Germline-derived CDR1 and CDR2 are SGHRS and YFSETQ. J lost 6 bases, V lost 1 base, and 4 bases had no gene match. The full variable domain, its missing parts supplied by reference TRBV5-1 and TRBJ2-3, is KAGVTQTPRYLIKTRGQQVTLSCSPISGHRSVSWYQQTPGQGLQFLFEYFSETQRNKGNFPGRFSGRQFSNSRSEMNVSTLELGDSALYLCASSLSSGGLDTQYFGPGTRLTVL.